Listed below are T cell receptor beta chains from one sample, sequenced in a study of T cell changes during pregnancy in multiple sclerosis. Sequenced by immunoSEQ multiplex PCR; TCRdb stores in-frame clones only, minus some. The sample yields 49,000 or so clones, around 94% seen once. The source was CD8+ T cells from peripheral blood mononuclear cells, collected before pregnancy. These receptors were obtained from a female donor with multiple sclerosis, enrolled in a pregnancy study. The CDR3 runs from the conserved cysteine through the conserved F or W. A D gene is named only where the DNA matches it firmly.

v_call: TRBV27
j_call: TRBJ2-7
d_call: -
cdr3_nt: TGTGCCAGCAGTCCTACCGGGACTCTCTACGAGCAGTACTTC
cdr3_aa: CASSPTGTLYEQYF

v_call: TRBV4-1
j_call: TRBJ1-1
d_call: -
cdr3_nt: TGCGCCAGCAGCCAAGGGGAGGGTAGGGAAGCTTTCTTT
cdr3_aa: CASSQGEGREAFF

v_call: TRBV2
j_call: TRBJ2-2
d_call: TRBD2
cdr3_nt: TGTGCCAGCAGTGAAGGGGTAGCGGGACCGGGGACCGGGGAGCTGTTTTTT
cdr3_aa: CASSEGVAGPGTGELFF

v_call: TRBV7-9
j_call: TRBJ2-7
d_call: TRBD2
cdr3_nt: TGTGCCAGCAGCTCGGGACTAGACCACGAGCAGTACTTC
cdr3_aa: CASSSGLDHEQYF

v_call: TRBV29-1
j_call: TRBJ2-2
d_call: -
cdr3_nt: TGCAGCGTTGACCGGGGAAAACCCGGGGAGCTGTTTTTT
cdr3_aa: CSVDRGKPGELFF

v_call: TRBV11-2
j_call: TRBJ2-5
d_call: -
cdr3_nt: TGTGCCAGTCAGGAGGGAGGGGGAGAGACCCAGTACTTC
cdr3_aa: CASQEGGGETQYF

v_call: TRBV7-9
j_call: TRBJ2-7
d_call: TRBD2
cdr3_nt: TGTGCCAGCAGCTCAGGGGTTCCAAAGAGTAGCGGGACTTACGAGCAGTACTTC
cdr3_aa: CASSSGVPKSSGTYEQYF

v_call: TRBV2
j_call: TRBJ2-1
d_call: TRBD2
cdr3_nt: TGTGCCAGCATCGAAAGTCTAGCGGGAGGGCCCGGCAATGAGCAGTTCTTC
cdr3_aa: CASIESLAGGPGNEQFF

v_call: TRBV18
j_call: TRBJ1-2
d_call: -
cdr3_nt: TGTGCCAGCTCACCTGAACGGGCCGGGACATACTATGGCTACACCTTC
cdr3_aa: CASSPERAGTYYGYTF

v_call: TRBV5-4
j_call: TRBJ2-5
d_call: TRBD2
cdr3_nt: TGTGCCAGCAGCTTGCCGCTAGCGGGTCGAGGGCAAGAGACCCAGTACTTC
cdr3_aa: CASSLPLAGRGQETQYF

v_call: TRBV5-4
j_call: TRBJ2-3
d_call: -
cdr3_nt: TGTGCCAGCAGCTTTGGTCGGGGCACAGATACGCAGTATTTT
cdr3_aa: CASSFGRGTDTQYF

v_call: TRBV6-5
j_call: TRBJ2-5
d_call: TRBD1
cdr3_nt: TGTGCCAGCAGTCACGACAGGGGAGAGACCCAGTACTTC
cdr3_aa: CASSHDRGETQYF

v_call: TRBV19
j_call: TRBJ1-1
d_call: -
cdr3_nt: TGTGCCAGTAGTATAGACAGGGCCACTGAAGCTTTCTTT
cdr3_aa: CASSIDRATEAFF

v_call: TRBV10-3
j_call: TRBJ2-7
d_call: -
cdr3_nt: TGTGCCATCAGTACACCGGGACTTTCATACCGGGGGGAGCAGTACTTC
cdr3_aa: CAISTPGLSYRGEQYF

v_call: TRBV18
j_call: TRBJ1-5
d_call: -
cdr3_nt: TGTGCCAGCCGGCGCGGGGGCGGAGTTGGTCAGCCCCAGCATTTT
cdr3_aa: CASRRGGGVGQPQHF

v_call: TRBV2
j_call: TRBJ1-2
d_call: -
cdr3_nt: TGTGCCAGCAGTGAAGGGACACCCTATGGCTACACCTTC
cdr3_aa: CASSEGTPYGYTF

v_call: TRBV4-2
j_call: TRBJ1-2
d_call: -
cdr3_nt: TGTGCCAGCAGCCAGAGGGTGGTGTCTGCTTATAATGGCTACACCTTC
cdr3_aa: CASSQRVVSAYNGYTF

v_call: TRBV7-6
j_call: TRBJ2-7
d_call: TRBD2
cdr3_nt: TGTGCCAGCAGCTCGGGACTAGCGGGGAGATCCGAGCAGTACTTC
cdr3_aa: CASSSGLAGRSEQYF

v_call: TRBV19
j_call: TRBJ1-3
d_call: -
cdr3_nt: TGTGCCAGTAGAGGACAGATCTCTGGAAACACCATATATTTT
cdr3_aa: CASRGQISGNTIYF

v_call: TRBV5-1
j_call: TRBJ2-7
d_call: -
cdr3_nt: TGCGCCAGCGGCCAGCGGAGCTCCTACGAGCAGTACTTC
cdr3_aa: CASGQRSSYEQYF